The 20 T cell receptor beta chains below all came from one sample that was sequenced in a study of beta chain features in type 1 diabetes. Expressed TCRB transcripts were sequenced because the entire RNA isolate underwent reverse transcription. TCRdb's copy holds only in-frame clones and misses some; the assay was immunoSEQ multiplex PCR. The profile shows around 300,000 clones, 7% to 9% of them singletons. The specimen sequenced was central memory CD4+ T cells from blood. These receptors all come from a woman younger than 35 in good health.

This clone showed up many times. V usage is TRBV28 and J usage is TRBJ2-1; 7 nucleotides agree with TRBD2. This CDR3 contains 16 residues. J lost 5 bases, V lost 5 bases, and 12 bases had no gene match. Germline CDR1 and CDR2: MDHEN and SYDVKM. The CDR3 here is CASSLFTSGEHNEQFF. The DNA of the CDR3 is TGTGCCAGCAGTCTCTTTACAAGCGGGGAACACAATGAGCAGTTCTTC.

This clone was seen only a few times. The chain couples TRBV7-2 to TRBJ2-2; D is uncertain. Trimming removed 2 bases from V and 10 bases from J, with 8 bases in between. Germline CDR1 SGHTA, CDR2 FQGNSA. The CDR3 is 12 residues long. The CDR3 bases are TGTGCCAGCAGCTTAAAGCATGAGGAGCTGTTTTTT. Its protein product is CASSLKHEELFF. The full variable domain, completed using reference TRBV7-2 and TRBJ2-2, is GAGVSQSPSNKVTEKGKDVELRCDPISGHTALYWYRQSLGQGLEFLIYFQGNSAPDKSGLPSDRFSAERTGGSVSTLTIQRTQQEDSAVYLCASSLKHEELFFGEGSRLTVL.

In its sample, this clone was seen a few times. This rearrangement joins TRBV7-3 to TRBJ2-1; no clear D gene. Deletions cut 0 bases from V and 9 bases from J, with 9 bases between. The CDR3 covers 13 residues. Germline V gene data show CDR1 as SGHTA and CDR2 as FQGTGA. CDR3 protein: CASSLTPAFEQFF. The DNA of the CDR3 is TGTGCCAGCAGCTTAACGCCCGCCTTTGAGCAGTTCTTC.

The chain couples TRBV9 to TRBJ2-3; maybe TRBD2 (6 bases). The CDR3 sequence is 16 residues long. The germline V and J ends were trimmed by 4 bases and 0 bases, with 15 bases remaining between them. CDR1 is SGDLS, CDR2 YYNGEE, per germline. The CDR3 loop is CASSPDIAASTDTQYF. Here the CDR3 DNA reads TGTGCCAGCAGCCCCGACATAGCGGCTAGCACAGATACGCAGTATTTT.

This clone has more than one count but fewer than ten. CDR3 loop: CASSHLKQGAGDYGYTF. CDR3 sequence (DNA): TGCGCCAGCAGCCATCTAAAACAGGGGGCTGGTGACTATGGCTACACCTTC. The chain has TRBV4-3 and TRBJ1-2; TRBD1 matches 9 bases. Germline assignment: CDR1 LGHNA and CDR2 YSLEER. The length of the CDR3 is 17 residues. The V gene end was trimmed by 3 bases and the J gene end by 3 bases; junction bases not matched to a gene: 11.

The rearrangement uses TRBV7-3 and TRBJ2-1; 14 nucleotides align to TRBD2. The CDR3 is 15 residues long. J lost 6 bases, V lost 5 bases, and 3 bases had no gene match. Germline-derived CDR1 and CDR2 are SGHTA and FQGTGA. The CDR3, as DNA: TGTGCCAGCAGCCGGGGACTAGCGGGAGTCAATGAGCAGTTCTTC. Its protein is CASSRGLAGVNEQFF.

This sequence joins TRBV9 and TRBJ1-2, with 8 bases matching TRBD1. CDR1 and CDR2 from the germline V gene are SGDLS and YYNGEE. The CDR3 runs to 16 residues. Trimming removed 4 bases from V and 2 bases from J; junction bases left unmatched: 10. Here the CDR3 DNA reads TGTGCCAGCAGCCAAGCCCCGGGACAGGTGAACTATGGCTACACCTTC. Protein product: CASSQAPGQVNYGYTF.

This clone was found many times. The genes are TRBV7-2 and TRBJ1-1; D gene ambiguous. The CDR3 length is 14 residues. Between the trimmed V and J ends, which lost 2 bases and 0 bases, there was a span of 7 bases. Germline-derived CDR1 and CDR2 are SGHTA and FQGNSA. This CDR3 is CASSLQFMNTEAFF. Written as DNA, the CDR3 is TGTGCCAGCAGCTTACAATTTATGAACACTGAAGCTTTCTTT. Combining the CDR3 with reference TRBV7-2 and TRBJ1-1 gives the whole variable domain GAGVSQSPSNKVTEKGKDVELRCDPISGHTALYWYRQSLGQGLEFLIYFQGNSAPDKSGLPSDRFSAERTGGSVSTLTIQRTQQEDSAVYLCASSLQFMNTEAFFGQGTRLTVV.

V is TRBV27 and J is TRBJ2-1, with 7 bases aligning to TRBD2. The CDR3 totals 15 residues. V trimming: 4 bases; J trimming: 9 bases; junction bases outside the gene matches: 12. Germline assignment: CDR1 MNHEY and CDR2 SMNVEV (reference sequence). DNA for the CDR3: TGTGCCAGCAGTTCGCGGGCAGCGGGACGTTCTGAGCAGTTCTTC. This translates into CASSSRAAGRSEQFF.

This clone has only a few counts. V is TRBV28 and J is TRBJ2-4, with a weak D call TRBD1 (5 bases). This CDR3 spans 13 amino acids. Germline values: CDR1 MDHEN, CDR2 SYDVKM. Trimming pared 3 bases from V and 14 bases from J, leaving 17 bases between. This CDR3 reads CASSLLGRGSEYF. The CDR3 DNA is TGTGCCAGCAGTTTGTTGGGAAGGGGATCGGAGTACTTC.

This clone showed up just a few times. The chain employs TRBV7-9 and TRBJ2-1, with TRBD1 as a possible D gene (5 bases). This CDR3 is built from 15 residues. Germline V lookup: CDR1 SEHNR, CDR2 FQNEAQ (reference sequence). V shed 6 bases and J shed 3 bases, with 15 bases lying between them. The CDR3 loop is CASSYRTTGYNEQFF. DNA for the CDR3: TGTGCCAGCAGTTACAGGACCACTGGCTACAATGAGCAGTTCTTC.

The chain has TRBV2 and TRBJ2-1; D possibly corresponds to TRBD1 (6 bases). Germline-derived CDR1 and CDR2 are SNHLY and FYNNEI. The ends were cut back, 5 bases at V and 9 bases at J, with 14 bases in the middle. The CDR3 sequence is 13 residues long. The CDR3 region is CASSLGGQSEQFF. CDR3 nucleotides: TGTGCCAGCAGTCTTGGGGGCCAGAGTGAGCAGTTCTTC.

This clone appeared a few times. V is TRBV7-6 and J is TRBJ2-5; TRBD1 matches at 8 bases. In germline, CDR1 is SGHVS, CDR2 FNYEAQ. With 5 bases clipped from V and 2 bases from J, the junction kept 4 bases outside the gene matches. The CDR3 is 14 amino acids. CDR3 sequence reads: CASSGWTGQETQYF. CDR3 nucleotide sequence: TGTGCCAGCAGCGGATGGACAGGGCAAGAGACCCAGTACTTC.

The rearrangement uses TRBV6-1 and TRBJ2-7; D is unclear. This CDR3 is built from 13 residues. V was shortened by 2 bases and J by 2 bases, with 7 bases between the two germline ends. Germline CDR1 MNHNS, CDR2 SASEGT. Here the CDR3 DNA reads TGTGCCAGCAGTGAATTGACGGCCTACGAGCAGTACGTC. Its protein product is CASSELTAYEQYV.

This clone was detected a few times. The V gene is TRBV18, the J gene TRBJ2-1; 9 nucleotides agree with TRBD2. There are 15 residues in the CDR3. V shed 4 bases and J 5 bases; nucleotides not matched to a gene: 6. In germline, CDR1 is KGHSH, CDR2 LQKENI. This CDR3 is CASSQSSGVDNEQFF. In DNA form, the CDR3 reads TGTGCCAGCTCACAATCTAGCGGGGTCGACAATGAGCAGTTCTTC.

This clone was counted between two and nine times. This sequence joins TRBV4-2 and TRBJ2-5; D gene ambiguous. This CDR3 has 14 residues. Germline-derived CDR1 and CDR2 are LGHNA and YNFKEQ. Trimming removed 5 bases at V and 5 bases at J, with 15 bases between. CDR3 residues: CASSLRSQGETQYF. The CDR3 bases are TGTGCCAGCAGCTTGAGAAGCCAAGGGGAGACCCAGTACTTC.

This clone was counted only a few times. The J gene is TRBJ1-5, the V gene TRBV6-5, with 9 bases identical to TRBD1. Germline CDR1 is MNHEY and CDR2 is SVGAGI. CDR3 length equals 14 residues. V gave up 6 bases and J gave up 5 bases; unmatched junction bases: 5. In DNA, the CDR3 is TGTGCCAGCAGGATGGGACAGGGCCATCAGCCCCAGCATTTT. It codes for CASRMGQGHQPQHF.

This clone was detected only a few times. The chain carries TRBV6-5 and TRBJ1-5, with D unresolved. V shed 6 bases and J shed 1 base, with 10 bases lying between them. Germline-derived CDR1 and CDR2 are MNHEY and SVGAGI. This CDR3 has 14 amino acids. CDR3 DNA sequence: TGTGCCAGCAGCCGGGGTGGCAGCAATCAGCCCCAGCATTTT. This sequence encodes CASSRGGSNQPQHF.

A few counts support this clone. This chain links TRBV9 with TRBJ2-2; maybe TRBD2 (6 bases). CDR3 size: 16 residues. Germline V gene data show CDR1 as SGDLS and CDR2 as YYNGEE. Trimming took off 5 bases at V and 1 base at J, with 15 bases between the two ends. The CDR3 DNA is TGTGCCAGCAGTTTTGATTTGGGAGGGAACACCGGGGAGCTGTTTTTT. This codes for CASSFDLGGNTGELFF.

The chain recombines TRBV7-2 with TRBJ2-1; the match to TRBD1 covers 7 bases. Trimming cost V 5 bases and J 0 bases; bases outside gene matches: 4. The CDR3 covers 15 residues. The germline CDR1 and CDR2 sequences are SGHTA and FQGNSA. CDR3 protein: CASSPTGVSYNEQFF. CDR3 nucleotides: TGTGCCAGCAGCCCAACAGGGGTCTCCTACAATGAGCAGTTCTTC.